This T cell receptor beta chain is drawn from a study of blood T cells in healthy people across ages (dated by TCRdb to 2015 to 2017). About the investigation overall: In model experiments, template switching captured about one uniquely barcoded TCR beta cDNA molecule for every two T cells. Age-related changes in TCR beta repertoire diversity were measured in the study by deep sequencing normalized with unique cDNA molecular identifiers. Donors were grouped into four age groups: young (average about 15 years), middle-aged (around 39), aged (roughly 62) and long-lived (just over 80). To avoid experimental bias, donors of different ages were randomly spread across the sequencing lanes. The study analyzed two additional independent replicas of 1 million unique cDNA reads from the same blood draw for two donors, one aged 18 to 29 and one aged 80 or older.

The 39 donors, aged about 6 to 100 years, were systemically healthy Caucasian individuals from Russia. Each donor gave 8 to 10 milliliters of peripheral blood, drawn into EDTA-treated Vacutainer tubes. PBMCs were isolated by Ficoll-Paque density-gradient centrifugation, with at least 7 million obtained per sample. Trizol reagent was used to extract total RNA from the PBMCs, yielding at least 5.5 micrograms per sample. Naive CD45RAhigh/CD27high T cell percentages were measured by flow cytometry on a PBMC aliquot from every donor. This clonotype was seen a handful of times. Its binding antigen is unknown. The sample holds no much larger clone one base away, and base qualities are not on file. Per the germline V gene (reference sequence), DFQATT is the CDR1 and SNEGSKA is the CDR2. Counted from cysteine to phenylalanine, this CDR3 has 14 amino acids. Only the CDR3 DNA stays, 42 bases, in frame from base 1.

Study-wide findings and limitations: Because profiling used bulk unsorted PBMCs, naive and antigen-experienced compartments could not be compared conclusively. Compared with the aged group, the long-lived group had more naive CD4+ T cells, fewer expanded clones and increased TCR diversity, a pattern suggesting age selection. The percentage of naive T cells measured by flow cytometry correlated strongly with observed TCR beta diversity. Estimates of total diversity based on one million sequenced T cells were considered lower bounds and underestimates. Because donor CMV infection status was unknown, age-related changes in expanded clonotypes were potentially confounded. As age increased, observed TCR beta diversity per million T cells dropped in a roughly linear way, and a significant reduction was already evident by age 40.

The receptor library was made with 5' RACE. The sequencer listed for this sample is Illumina HiSeq 2500. A second roughly 6 to 12 cycle PCR used a sample-barcoded 5' primer and a J-beta primer mix. Each TCR beta cDNA molecule received a unique molecular identifier from a template-switch 5' adaptor carrying 12 random nucleotides. Each sample yielded at least 3 million CDR3-containing paired-end reads. First-strand cDNA synthesis was performed from all RNA using the Mint cDNA synthesis kit, with priming by a TRBC-specific oligonucleotide. All cDNA was treated with uracil-DNA glycosylase and then went through a first 18-cycle PCR with the universal primers M1SS and BC2_uni_R. Processing in the source paper ran as follows. Normalization of each sample was performed by random selection of 1 million high-quality reads, each carrying a distinct molecular identifier. Instead of being binned into consensus sequences, reads with shared molecular identifiers were discarded. MiTCR, run with a Q25 quality threshold and the strictest error-elimination algorithm, handled CDR3 identification, clonotype clustering and error correction. A nonparametric unseen species model with Euler transformation was used to estimate a lower bound on total TCR beta diversity. Through fastp at Q25 and MiXCR, TCRdb rebuilt clones from the public reads, retaining in-frame beta chains. Under each unique CDR3 protein, matching rows form one entry showing the most common genes and DNA. The V and J calls, along with clone size, are taken from TCRdb and not from the paper's own processing. Counted in this sample were some 1.4 million distinct CDR3 sequences; around 39% of them appeared once. Roughly 7.9% of the sample goes to the ten largest clones.

The receptor was derived from a woman aged 18-30 years in good health. The sequencing sample was made of blood. This chain is built from TRBV20-1 and TRBJ2-3; 7 junctional bases match TRBD1. The J call may not be correct, given that the DNA end is closer to TRBJ1-3. This receptor carries the CDR3 CSARYTGAGNTIYF. The DNA sequence reads TGCAGTGCTAGATACACAGGGGCTGGAAACACCATATATTTT.